The entry below gives a single TCR beta chain sequence along with its context. Its antigen remains unidentified. Germline values: CDR1 KGHSY, CDR2 FQNENV. The CDR3 spans 15 residues. V was clipped by 2 bases and J by 0 bases, with 8 bases between them. The repertoire was sequenced with immunoSEQ multiplex PCR; TCRdb's copy has only in-frame clones and lacks some. The sample shows 150,000 to 200,000 clones, about 92% of them seen only once. This entry belongs to a study of T cell responses to AZD1222 COVID-19 vaccine. General observations from the study: Rises in breadth and depth of Spike-specific TCRs came after two AZD1222 doses. Mostly white British, mostly female donors; authors suggested clonal diversity may be underestimated.

The sequenced sample was peripheral blood, obtained on day 0 of AZD1222 vaccination. This TCR was sampled from an adult in good health. The chain combines TRBV16 with TRBJ1-5; D ambiguous. The CDR3 protein is CASSQIRDSNQPQHF. CDR3 DNA: TGTGCCAGCAGCCAAATAAGGGATAGCAATCAGCCCCAGCATTTT.